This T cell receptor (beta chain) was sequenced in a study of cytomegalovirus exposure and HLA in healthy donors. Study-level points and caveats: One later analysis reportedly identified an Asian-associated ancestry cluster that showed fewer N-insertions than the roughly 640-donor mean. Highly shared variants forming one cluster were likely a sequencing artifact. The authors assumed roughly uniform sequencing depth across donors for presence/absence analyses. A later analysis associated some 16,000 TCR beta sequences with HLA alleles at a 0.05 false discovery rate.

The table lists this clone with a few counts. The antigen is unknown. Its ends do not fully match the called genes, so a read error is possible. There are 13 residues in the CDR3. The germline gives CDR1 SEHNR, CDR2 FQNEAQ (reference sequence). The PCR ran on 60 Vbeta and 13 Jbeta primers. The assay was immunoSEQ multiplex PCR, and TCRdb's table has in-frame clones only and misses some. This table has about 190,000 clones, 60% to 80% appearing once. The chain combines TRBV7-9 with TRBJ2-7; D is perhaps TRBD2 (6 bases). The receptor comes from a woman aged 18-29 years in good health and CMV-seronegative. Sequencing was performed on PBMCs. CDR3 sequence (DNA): TGTTCCAGCAGCTTAGTGGAGGGTCAAGAGCAGTACTTC. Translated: CSSSLVEGQEQYF. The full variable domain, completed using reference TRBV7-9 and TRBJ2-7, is DTGVSQNPRHKITKRGQNVTFRCDPISEHNRLYWYRQTLGQGPEFLTYFQNEAQLEKSRLLSDRFSAERPKGSFSTLEIQRTEQGDSAMYLCSSSLVEGQEQYFGPGTRLTVT.